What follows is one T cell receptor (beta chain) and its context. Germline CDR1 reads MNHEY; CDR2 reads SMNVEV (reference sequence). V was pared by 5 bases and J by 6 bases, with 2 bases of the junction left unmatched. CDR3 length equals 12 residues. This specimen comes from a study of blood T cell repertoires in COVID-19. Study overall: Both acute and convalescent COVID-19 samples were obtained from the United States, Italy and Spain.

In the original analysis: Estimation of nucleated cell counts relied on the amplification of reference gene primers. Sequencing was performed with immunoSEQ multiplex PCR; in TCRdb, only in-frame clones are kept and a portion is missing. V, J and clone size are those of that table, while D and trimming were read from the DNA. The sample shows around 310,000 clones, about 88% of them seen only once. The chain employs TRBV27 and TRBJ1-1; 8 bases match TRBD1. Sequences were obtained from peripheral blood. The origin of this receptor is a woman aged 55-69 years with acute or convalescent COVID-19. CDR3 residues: CASSQTGAEAFF. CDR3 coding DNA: TGTGCCAGCAGTCAGACAGGGGCTGAAGCTTTCTTT.